Listed here is a single T cell receptor beta chain. V dropped 7 bases and J dropped 6 bases, with 12 bases sitting between them. From germline, CDR1 is LNHDA and CDR2 SQIVND (reference sequence). The CDR3 is 12 amino acids. Source study methods: Reference gene primers were amplified, and this amplification served to estimate nucleated cell counts. The repertoire was sequenced with immunoSEQ multiplex PCR; TCRdb's copy has only in-frame clones and lacks some. V and J calls and clone size are those listed in that table; D and trimming were worked out from the DNA. The profile shows 130,000 to 150,000 clones, around four fifths of them singletons. The data were obtained in a study of blood T cell repertoires in COVID-19. The wider study: COVID-19 samples collected from the United States, Italy and Spain covered acute and convalescent phases. T cells, B-cell-depleted T cells, or PBMCs supplied cDNA or gDNA.

The gene calls are TRBV19 and TRBJ1-1; weak D call: TRBD1 (5 bases). This receptor was taken from a woman aged 35 to 49 with active or convalescent COVID-19. The sequenced sample was peripheral blood. The CDR3 nucleotides are TGTGCCAGTAAGGGAGGGGCGGCTGAAGCTTTCTTT. Encoded protein: CASKGGAAEAFF. Full variable domain (missing parts from reference TRBV19 and TRBJ1-1): DGGITQSPKYLFRKEGQNVTLSCEQNLNHDAMYWYRQDPGQGLRLIYYSQIVNDFQKGDIAEGYSVSREKKESFPLTVTSAQKNPTAFYLCASKGGAAEAFFGQGTRLTVV.